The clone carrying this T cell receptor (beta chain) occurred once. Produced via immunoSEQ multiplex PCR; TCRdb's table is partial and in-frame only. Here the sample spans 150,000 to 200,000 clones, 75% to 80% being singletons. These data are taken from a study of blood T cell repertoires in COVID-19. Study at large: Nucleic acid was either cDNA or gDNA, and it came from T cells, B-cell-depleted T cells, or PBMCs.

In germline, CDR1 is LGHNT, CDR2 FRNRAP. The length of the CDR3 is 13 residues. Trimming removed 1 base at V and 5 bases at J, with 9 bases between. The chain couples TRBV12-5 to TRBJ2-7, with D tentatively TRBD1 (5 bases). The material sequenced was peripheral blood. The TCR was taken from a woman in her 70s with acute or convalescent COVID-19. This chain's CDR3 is CASGLAGSHEQYF. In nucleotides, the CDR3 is TGTGCTAGTGGTTTGGCAGGGTCCCACGAGCAGTACTTC.